This record looks at one TCR beta chain sequence and its context. Its antigen has not been determined. No much larger clone is present one base from it, and per-base qualities are unavailable. This sample was included in a study of cytomegalovirus exposure and HLA in healthy donors (dated by TCRdb to 2015 to 2018). Regarding the complete study: According to an earlier analysis of 587 of the donors, some 170 million T cells yielded 117 million unique TCR beta sequences and around 300 Gb of sequence data. An early release that covered roughly 600 HLA-typed donors contained about 290 gigabases of sequencing data and tens of millions of unique TCR sequences. Of the roughly 400 genotyped donors, 70% to 90% were placed in the genetic ancestry cluster associated with self-reported Caucasian donors. The aim of the study was to test whether cataloging public T cell receptors could identify signatures of past pathogen exposure. The study used immunosequencing to profile the T cell repertoires of approximately 640 subjects and linked those repertoires to cytomegalovirus serostatus. A separate validation cohort of roughly 110 different subjects was used in addition to the roughly 620-subject first cohort. High-throughput TCR immunosequencing, statistical association of individual TCRs with disease status, and machine learning were combined to predict cytomegalovirus infection status. A later analysis re-analyzed previously published TCR beta repertoires from 550 to 700 donors and added high-resolution HLA genotyping to study TCR occurrence patterns. Rather than drawing on any new phenotypic data, the later analysis identified candidate immune exposures from TCR beta sequences and the way those sequences occurred across donors. In an earlier analysis of 587 of the donors, high-throughput TCR beta sequencing was used to judge whether each TCR beta V gene segment behaved as functional or pseudogenic. Donor age, sex, ethnicity and CMV serostatus were collected together with the repertoire data. A later genetic analysis took genome-wide SNP genotypes for about three fifths of the 666 donors and used that subset as a discovery cohort. Every discovery cohort repertoire had been produced on one sequencing platform. Both class I and class II loci were covered by HLA typing, at four-digit resolution. The number of typed donors differed by locus: about 629-630 for A, B, C, DRB1 and DQB1; approximately 530 for DQA1; roughly 600 for DPA1; and about 450 for DPB1. Five DR-DQ haplotypes were handled as single units for association and clustering because linkage in the cohort was strong. Across approximately 420 genotyped donors of the cohort, an average of about 240,000 unique TCR beta nucleotide sequences per donor were sequenced, and about a sixth of those sequences were non-productive. Results and caveats for the whole study, not just this receptor: Presence/absence analyses assumed roughly uniform sequencing depth across donors, an assumption that may not hold. Because counts were too low, more than 15 rarely observed V segments, including chromosome 9 orphons, were left out of the earlier analysis of approximately 580 of the donors. In a later analysis, most CMV-associated TCR beta chains were found to appear HLA-restricted, with HLA associations seemingly driven largely by CMV exposure. An earlier analysis of around 500 of the donors showed that most TCR beta V segments appeared in productive rearrangements either about 87% or about 30% of the time, which broadly matched IMGT annotations. Linkage disequilibrium might explain the correlated functional status among segregating V segments, but an unknown experimental factor could not be ruled out. Across donors, most TCR sequences were observed very rarely, whereas some public TCRs were present in many individuals. Only TCR beta chains were sequenced in this cohort, and the absence of alpha or paired-chain data limited detectable features. A further reported finding was that TCR beta sequences accurately predicted the HLA-A and HLA-B alleles for most subjects in the first cohort. A cluster of highly shared sequence variants was judged likely to represent a technical artifact of the sequencing pipeline. The study listed 164 TCR beta chains as associated with cytomegalovirus. In a later analysis, HLA-associated TCR beta chains showed more clonal expansion and lower generation probabilities than non-associated chains that were equally common. In a later analysis, several top co-occurrence clusters were reported to appear linked to parvovirus B19, influenza, CMV and Epstein-Barr virus. The classifier was reported to diagnose cytomegalovirus status with high specificity and sensitivity in both the original cohort and the validation cohort. The 87-base-pair reads could not distinguish some IMGT-functional V segments, including TRBV6-2 and TRBV6-3, so those segments were excluded. According to a later analysis, TCR association rates differed among HLA loci, with DRB1 alleles showing the most associated TCRs and HLA-C alleles showing the fewest. A few of the identified cytomegalovirus-associated TCR beta chains were confirmed in vitro to be specific for cytomegalovirus antigens. A later genetic analysis reported fewer N-insertions in productive TCRs among donors in an Asian-associated ancestry cluster than the roughly 720-donor mean. Specific HLA alleles were associated with about 17,000 TCR beta sequences at a false discovery rate of 0.05 in a later analysis. According to the authors, the approach could potentially be generalized to other disease states and immunological phenotypes. CMV serostatus was the only immune exposure information available for the cohort. A later genetic analysis associated a missense DCLRE1C variant with V-gene and J-gene trimming of TCR beta chains, and an independent cohort replicated the association. Assigning TCR associations to individual alleles was difficult when HLA alleles, especially DR and DQ, strongly co-occurred. HLA typing was unavailable for some donors at each locus, so association tests used only the typed subset.

In total, more than 500 healthy bone marrow donors made up the cohort. At the time of sampling, all cohort members were nominally healthy, though unrecorded immune exposures were likely present. The donor was CMV seronegative and was included in the group of several hundred seronegative cohort members. A peripheral blood sample was collected from each donor, and TCR beta sequencing was performed on peripheral blood mononuclear cells. Genomic DNA extraction from the blood cell samples was performed with the Qiagen DNeasy Blood Extraction Kit. The CDR3 spans 13 residues, from the cysteine through the phenylalanine. Only the CDR3 DNA stays, 39 bases, in frame from base 1. At the junction V is shortened by 2 bases and J by 3 bases, with 11 bases in between. In the germline V gene (reference sequence), CDR1 corresponds to GTSNPN and CDR2 to SVGIG. Libraries were made using the immunoSEQ multiplex PCR assay. A mixture of 60 forward primers for TCR Vbeta segments and 13 reverse primers for TCR Jbeta segments was used in the multiplex PCR. The CDR3 region of rearranged TCR beta genes was amplified from genomic DNA by a multiplex PCR assay. The Illumina HiSeq System was used to sequence the amplified TCR beta libraries as 87-base-pair reads. The source study handled its data this way. Across the 600 to 700 repertoires, a later analysis counted tens of millions of unique TCR beta chains, roughly 11 million of which were shared by at least two donors. To remove PCR and sequencing errors, raw reads were error-corrected and collapsed into unique sequences using a nearest-neighbor algorithm that merged closely related sequences. To assign V, D and J gene segments, CDR3 sequences were aligned to IMGT reference sequences. For a sequence to be retained, a match of at least six nucleotides was required to both a V gene segment and a J gene segment. A rearrangement counted as productive if the CDR3 had no stop codons and remained in frame with V and J, and every other rearrangement counted as non-productive. Following IMGT convention, CDR3 was defined as the stretch from the second conserved V-encoded cysteine to the conserved J-encoded phenylalanine. Sequences without an unambiguous match to a single V gene segment were excluded from the earlier analysis of about 630 of the donors. In an earlier analysis of roughly 500 of the donors, V segments were called functional above 56.7% productive rearrangements and were called segregating when the between-donor standard deviation exceeded 5%. A statistical classification framework was developed to diagnose cytomegalovirus status using the catalog of TCR beta chain sequences. In a later analysis, TCR nucleotide sequences were compared against IMGT/GENE-DB human TR gene sequences so that V and J genes could be assigned. Using the TCRdist pipeline, a later analysis assigned CDR3 sequences along with most-parsimonious VDJ recombination scenarios. In a later analysis, each TCR beta chain was defined by its CDR3 amino acid sequence together with its V-gene family, and reads without a unique V-gene family were excluded. A later analysis removed several hundred highly shared, low-generation-probability nucleotide sequences to deal with suspected cross-contamination and a sequencing artifact. A later analysis calculated a clonal expansion index for each public chain from normalized within-repertoire ranks of inferred template counts. A later analysis computed generation probabilities with a VDJ recombination model fitted to out-of-frame rearrangements, and checked the results against IGoR. In a later analysis, TCR-TCR, TCR-HLA and TCR-CMV co-occurrence was scored with hypergeometric tests, and a repertoire-size bias correction was applied to TCR pairs. False discovery rates were estimated in a later analysis by permuting HLA or CMV assignments 20 times. In a later analysis, co-occurring TCRs were grouped using DBSCAN, and TCRdist sequence similarity was added for clustering within HLA-allele-positive subsets. Co-occurrence clustering excluded repertoires with fewer than 30,000 or more than 120,000 public chains, plus five with anomalous nucleotide sharing. The table comes from immuneACCESS by way of TCRdb, which keeps in-frame sequences with V and J called. Part of the clones is missing from these tables; in studies checked, under half for an unresolved V gene and the rest for unknown reasons. From that table come the V and J calls and clone size; the DNA was used to work out D and trimming. The sample table records around 130,000 clones; roughly 80% of these occur just once. The top ten clones comprise approximately 1.1% of the sample.

Sequencing input: PBMCs. The chain employs TRBV30 and TRBJ2-7, with an unclear D gene assignment. This sequence originates from a boy aged 5-17 years in good health and CMV-seronegative. The CDR3 has the sequence CAWSHSPRYEQYF. DNA sequence: TGTGCCTGGAGTCATAGCCCCCGCTACGAGCAGTACTTC.